These 5 T cell receptor beta chains were all obtained from the same sample, sequenced in a study of CD8 T cells in Susac syndrome. RNA was extracted with the RNeasy kit, and a quantity of about 0.45 to 1 ug was reverse transcribed using random hexamers. TCRdb re-called the immunoSEQ multiplex PCR reads through MiXCR, storing one row per CDR3 protein. The table has about 430,000 distinct CDR3 sequences, 75% to 90% seen once. Material for sequencing was CD8+ T cells from PBMCs. These TCRs come from a human donor with multiple sclerosis.

The genes are TRBV4-1 and TRBJ1-2; possible D gene TRBD1, 5 bases. V was pared by 0 bases and J by 4 bases, with 9 bases between. Per the germline V gene, CDR1 is MGHRA and CDR2 is YSYEKL. The CDR3 contains 14 residues. CDR3 DNA: TGCGCCAGCAGCCAAGAGGACACCCTCTATGGCTACACCTTC. It specifies CASSQEDTLYGYTF.

The V gene is TRBV30, the J gene TRBJ1-1, with D maybe TRBD1 (5 bases). V was pared by 0 bases and J by 1 base, with 6 bases between. The germline CDR1 and CDR2 sequences are GTSNPN and SVGIG (reference sequence). CDR3 length: 13 residues. CDR3 protein: CAWSVRGNTEAFF. The CDR3 nucleotides are TGTGCCTGGAGTGTAAGGGGGAACACTGAAGCTTTCTTT.

This sequence joins TRBV16 and TRBJ1-5; D gene ambiguous. The CDR3 has 16 residues. The germline gives CDR1 KGHSY, CDR2 FQNENV. V was clipped by 4 bases and J by 0 bases, with 13 bases between them. CDR3: CASSPHPPNSNQPQHF. The DNA for the CDR3 is TGTGCCAGCAGCCCCCATCCTCCGAATAGCAATCAGCCCCAGCATTTT.

V is TRBV19 and J is TRBJ1-4; no definite D call. The germline gives CDR1 LNHDA, CDR2 SQIVND (reference sequence). This CDR3 is 13 amino acids long. Trimming took off 11 bases at V and 8 bases at J, with 18 bases between the two ends. The CDR3 bases are TGTGCCTCAAGGCCAGATTTCTACGAAAAACTGTTTTTT. As protein: CASRPDFYEKLFF.

CDR3 in amino acids: CASSSNGYEQYF. As DNA, the CDR3 is TGTGCCAGCAGTTCTAACGGCTACGAGCAGTACTTC. The chain links TRBV27 to TRBJ2-7; D gene uncertain. Germline CDR1 is MNHEY and CDR2 is SMNVEV (reference sequence). The V end was cut by 4 bases, the J end by 3 bases, with 7 bases between. The CDR3 loop spans 12 amino acids.